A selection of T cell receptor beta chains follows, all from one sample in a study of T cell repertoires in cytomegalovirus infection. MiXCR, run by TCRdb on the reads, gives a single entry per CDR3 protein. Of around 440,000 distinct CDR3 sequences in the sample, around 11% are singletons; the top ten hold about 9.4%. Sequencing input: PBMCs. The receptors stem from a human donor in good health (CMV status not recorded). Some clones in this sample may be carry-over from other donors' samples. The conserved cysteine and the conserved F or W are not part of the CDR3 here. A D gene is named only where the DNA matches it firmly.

CDR3: ASSQRNSNYGYT; D: NA; V: TRBV4-2; J: TRBJ1-2
CDR3: ASSLGTSAQETQY; D: NA; V: TRBV5-1; J: TRBJ2-5
CDR3: ASSLSDLNTDTQY; D: NA; V: TRBV7-3; J: TRBJ2-3
CDR3: ASRGWGDYGYT; D: NA; V: TRBV6-2/TRBV6-3; J: TRBJ1-2
CDR3: ASSRQGGETQY; D: NA; V: TRBV7-8; J: TRBJ2-5
CDR3: SAPRGVAGFAY; D: TRBD2; V: TRBV20-1; J: TRBJ2-4
CDR3: ASTFAGGNQPQH; D: NA; V: TRBV12-3/TRBV12-4; J: TRBJ1-5
CDR3: AISGGHKETQY; D: NA; V: TRBV25-1; J: TRBJ2-5
CDR3: ASMTTRTGRRHTQY; D: TRBD1; V: TRBV3-1; J: TRBJ2-3
CDR3: AISEAREGTDTQY; D: NA; V: TRBV10-3; J: TRBJ2-3
CDR3: ASSWPSWRGYT; D: NA; V: TRBV28; J: TRBJ1-2
CDR3: ASSEGQTYEQY; D: TRBD1; V: TRBV11-3; J: TRBJ2-7
CDR3: ASSPDSLEQY; D: NA; V: TRBV7-9; J: TRBJ2-7
CDR3: SARSTAGGKLF; D: NA; V: TRBV20-1; J: TRBJ1-4
CDR3: ASSPNGGGKNTGELF; D: NA; V: TRBV7-9; J: TRBJ2-2
CDR3: ASSPRDRAYGYT; D: TRBD1; V: TRBV27; J: TRBJ1-2
CDR3: AISTNRGLEEKLF; D: TRBD1; V: TRBV10-3; J: TRBJ1-4
CDR3: ASSLVGSTYSPLH; D: NA; V: TRBV11-2; J: TRBJ1-6
CDR3: SARVPTGAYEQY; D: NA; V: TRBV20-1; J: TRBJ2-7
CDR3: ASSQGADTEAF; D: TRBD1; V: TRBV18; J: TRBJ1-1
CDR3: SVPGEGTDTQY; D: NA; V: TRBV29-1; J: TRBJ2-3
CDR3: SVAPTSGRALTVGEQY; D: TRBD2; V: TRBV29-1; J: TRBJ2-7
CDR3: ASSASDRLGEKLF; D: NA; V: TRBV7-2; J: TRBJ1-4
CDR3: ASSQGASGSTSSYNEQF; D: TRBD2; V: TRBV4-2; J: TRBJ2-1
CDR3: ATTPGGNQPQH; D: NA; V: TRBV12-3/TRBV12-4; J: TRBJ1-5
CDR3: ASSPRSGLAGELF; D: NA; V: TRBV13; J: TRBJ2-2
CDR3: ASSQDLAVRETQY; D: TRBD2; V: TRBV4-2; J: TRBJ2-5
CDR3: ATRTVLNTEAF; D: NA; V: TRBV12-3/TRBV12-4; J: TRBJ1-1
CDR3: ASRNRGPGIWHPQN; D: NA; V: TRBV6-1; J: TRBJ1-5
CDR3: ASSSGTGRVNEQF; D: TRBD1; V: TRBV5-1; J: TRBJ2-1
CDR3: ASSGQGSYNSPLH; D: NA; V: TRBV12-3/TRBV12-4; J: TRBJ1-6
CDR3: ASSFSRITEEDRGRNEQF; D: TRBD1; V: TRBV27; J: TRBJ2-1
CDR3: ASSLRERPTDTQY; D: NA; V: TRBV27; J: TRBJ2-3
CDR3: ASKTYQNTEAF; D: NA; V: TRBV7-3; J: TRBJ1-1
CDR3: ASSLTSGRAYNEQF; D: TRBD2; V: TRBV18; J: TRBJ2-1
CDR3: ASSYHRLNTEAF; D: NA; V: TRBV6-6; J: TRBJ1-1
CDR3: ASSPDRRNTEAF; D: NA; V: TRBV18; J: TRBJ1-1
CDR3: ASGLGENTEAF; D: NA; V: TRBV12-5; J: TRBJ1-1
CDR3: ASGLGVGLGNEQF; D: NA; V: TRBV27; J: TRBJ2-1
CDR3: ASSPRSGVSSYNEQF; D: TRBD2; V: TRBV7-9; J: TRBJ2-1
CDR3: AISRDRGFSGNQPQH; D: TRBD1; V: TRBV10-3; J: TRBJ1-5
CDR3: AWRSQGVGTGELF; D: TRBD1; V: TRBV30; J: TRBJ2-2
CDR3: ASSSPGQLTELL; D: TRBD1; V: TRBV7-9; J: TRBJ1-1